Below, 17 T cell receptor beta chains from the same sample are listed, as sequenced in a study of cytomegalovirus exposure and HLA in healthy donors. PCR employed 60 Vbeta and 13 Jbeta primers. Profiled with immunoSEQ multiplex PCR; TCRdb holds only in-frame clones, not every one. There are some 30,000 clones in the sample; less than 55% occur only once, and less than 2% lies in the top ten. The sequenced sample was PBMCs. The receptors here all came from a woman aged 45-59 years in good health and CMV-seronegative.

This clone was recorded a few times. The rearrangement uses TRBV6-1 and TRBJ1-4; 9 bases map to TRBD1. V lost 6 bases to trimming and J lost 5 bases; unmatched junction nucleotides: 7. In germline, CDR1 is MNHNS, CDR2 SASEGT. The CDR3 contains 15 residues. The CDR3 reads CASSALGTGNEKLFF. The DNA for the CDR3 is TGTGCCAGCAGCGCTCTAGGGACAGGGAATGAAAAACTGTTTTTT.

About this clone itself: A read error is likely, as this CDR3 ends without the conserved phenylalanine or tryptophan. The chain couples TRBV5-4 to TRBJ1-2, with 7 nucleotides matching TRBD1. J lost 2 bases, V lost 3 bases, and 4 bases had no gene match. Germline CDR1 reads SGHNT; CDR2 reads YYREEE (reference sequence). This CDR3 is built from 14 residues. The DNA for the CDR3 is TGTGCCAGCAGCTCGCCGGGACAGAACTATGGCTACACCCTC. Amino acid sequence: CASSSPGQNYGYTL.

This clone was counted a few times. The rearrangement joins TRBV15 to TRBJ1-2; possible D gene TRBD1, 5 bases. The CDR3 contains 14 residues. Germline V gene sequence: CDR1 LNHNV, CDR2 YYDKDF (reference sequence). V was trimmed by 1 base and J by 4 bases, leaving 10 bases between them. The CDR3 sequence is CATSRGVQGYGYTF. The CDR3 coding sequence is TGTGCCACCAGCAGAGGGGTTCAGGGCTATGGCTACACCTTC.

The chain combines TRBV7-2 with TRBJ2-7; unclear D gene. This CDR3 is built from 13 residues. In germline, CDR1 is SGHTA, CDR2 FQGNSA. Deletions cut 1 base from V and 5 bases from J, with 9 bases between. As DNA, the CDR3 is TGTGCCAGCAGCTTAGGAGGCAGAAACGAGCAGTACTTC. It translates to CASSLGGRNEQYF.

This chain joins TRBV10-3 and TRBJ1-2, with a weak D call TRBD1 (5 bases). Trimming removed 0 bases from V and 7 bases from J, with 21 bases in between. Germline assignment: CDR1 ENHRY and CDR2 SYGVKD. The CDR3 consists of 17 residues. CDR3 nucleotide sequence: TGTGCCATCAGTGAGTCGGACCTGGGACTCGTCGTGGGTGGCTACACCTTC. It translates to CAISESDLGLVVGGYTF.

The J gene is TRBJ2-5, the V gene TRBV2, with 7 bases aligning to TRBD1. The V and J ends lost 6 bases and 3 bases, in that order; junction bases with no gene match: 7. CDR3 length equals 14 residues. In germline, CDR1 is SNHLY, CDR2 FYNNEI. The CDR3 sequence is CASRPDRVEETQYF. CDR3 coding DNA: TGTGCCAGCAGACCCGACAGGGTGGAAGAGACCCAGTACTTC.

This clone was seen only a few times. The V gene is TRBV5-8, the J gene TRBJ1-1; unclear D gene. The CDR3 runs to 13 residues. Deletions cut 1 base from V and 4 bases from J, with 8 bases between. Per the germline V gene, CDR1 is SGHTS and CDR2 is YDEGEE. The CDR3 nucleotides are TGTGCCAGCAGCTTGCAAGGGAGCACTGAAGCTTTCTTT. Translating gives CASSLQGSTEAFF.

This clone came up a few times. The rearrangement uses TRBV7-9 and TRBJ2-7, with 9 bases that match TRBD2. V lost 6 bases and J lost 4; bases outside the gene matches: 16. Germline V gene sequence: CDR1 SEHNR, CDR2 FQNEAQ (reference sequence). CDR3 length: 17 amino acids. The CDR3 nucleotides are TGTGCCAGCAGTTATCGTAGCGGGAGCTCCCGCCCATACGAGCAGTACTTC. Amino acids: CASSYRSGSSRPYEQYF. Complete variable domain (other parts from reference TRBV7-9 and TRBJ2-7): DTGVSQNPRHKITKRGQNVTFRCDPISEHNRLYWYRQTLGQGPEFLTYFQNEAQLEKSRLLSDRFSAERPKGSFSTLEIQRTEQGDSAMYLCASSYRSGSSRPYEQYFGPGTRLTVT.

J is TRBJ2-5 and V is TRBV5-4; the match to TRBD2 covers 7 bases. CDR1 and CDR2 from the germline V gene are SGHNT and YYREEE (reference sequence). V dropped 4 bases and J dropped 1; count of bases not matched to a gene: 7. The CDR3 spans 15 residues. DNA of the CDR3: TGTGCCAGCAGCGATTCTGGGAGGGCCCAAGAGACCCAGTACTTC. Protein sequence: CASSDSGRAQETQYF. Using reference TRBV5-4 and TRBJ2-5 for the parts outside the CDR3, the full variable domain is ETGVTQSPTHLIKTRGQQVTLRCSSQSGHNTVSWYQQALGQGPQFIFQYYREEENGRGNFPPRFSGLQFPNYSSELNVNALELDDSALYLCASSDSGRAQETQYFGPGTRLLVL.

The chain carries TRBV18 and TRBJ1-1; TRBD1 is a possible D gene (6 bases). CDR3 size: 12 residues. V dropped 4 bases and J dropped 10 bases, with 13 bases sitting between them. Germline V gene sequence: CDR1 KGHSH, CDR2 LQKENI. The CDR3 DNA sequence: TGTGCCAGCTCACTCACAGGGTCCCCAGCTTTCTTT. Residues: CASSLTGSPAFF. Together with reference TRBV18 and TRBJ1-1, the CDR3 gives the full variable domain: NAGVMQNPRHLVRRRGQEARLRCSPMKGHSHVYWYRQLPEEGLKFMVYLQKENIIDESGMPKERFSAEFPKEGPSILRIQQVVRGDSAAYFCASSLTGSPAFFGQGTRLTVV.

The V and J genes are TRBV5-6 and TRBJ1-2; 9 bases match TRBD1. CDR1 is SGHDT and CDR2 is YYEEEE in the germline V gene. The CDR3 covers 19 residues. V was clipped by 6 bases and J by 7 bases; unmatched bases: 25. CDR3 protein: CASTPGYIRTGDLPAGYTF. The CDR3 coding sequence is TGTGCCAGCACCCCCGGCTATATAAGGACAGGGGACCTTCCCGCTGGCTACACCTTC.

The gene calls are TRBV2 and TRBJ2-1; 11 positions agree with TRBD2. CDR3 length equals 17 residues. CDR1 and CDR2 from the germline V gene are SNHLY and FYNNEI. The J segment lost 0 bases and the V segment lost 10 bases, leaving 11 bases of the junction unmatched. The CDR3 sequence is CATFGASGGSSYNEQFF. In DNA form, the CDR3 reads TGTGCCACCTTCGGGGCTAGCGGGGGGAGCTCCTACAATGAGCAGTTCTTC.

The chain is built from TRBV7-2 and TRBJ1-2; D is unclear. Germline V CDR1 and CDR2: SGHTA, FQGNSA. The CDR3 runs to 15 residues. Trimming pared 0 bases from V and 5 bases from J, leaving 13 bases between. The CDR3 region is CASSLASRELYGYTF. CDR3 sequence (DNA): TGTGCCAGCAGCTTAGCTAGCAGAGAGCTTTATGGCTACACCTTC.

The chain is built from TRBV28 and TRBJ1-2, with TRBD1 matching over 11 bases. CDR3 length: 14 residues. Germline V gives CDR1 MDHEN, CDR2 SYDVKM. Losses at the gene ends were 0 bases for V and 7 bases for J; bases not matched to a gene: 1. The DNA for the CDR3 is TGTGCCAGCAGTTTATGGGGACAGGGGGGTGGCTACACCTTC. Its translation: CASSLWGQGGGYTF.

This clone is a singleton in its sample. The chain recombines TRBV28 with TRBJ1-1; D unresolved. The V gene's germline CDR1 is MDHEN and CDR2 SYDVKM. The germline V and J ends were trimmed by 6 bases and 3 bases, with 14 bases remaining between them. CDR3 length: 14 residues. CDR3 loop: CASRRTIPYTEAFF. The CDR3 coding sequence is TGTGCCAGCAGGCGGACTATTCCTTACACTGAAGCTTTCTTT.

CDR3 nucleotides: TGTGCCAGCAGTTACTCTCTAGCGGCGGAGACCCAGTACTTC. Amino acids: CASSYSLAAETQYF. The genes are TRBV6-6 and TRBJ2-5, with 7 positions matching TRBD2. This CDR3 contains 14 residues. V was pared by 0 bases and J by 5 bases, with 3 bases of the junction left unmatched. Germline V lookup: CDR1 MNHNY, CDR2 SVGAGI (reference sequence).

This chain uses TRBV6-5 with TRBJ1-1, with D unclear. Looked up from germline, CDR1 is MNHEY and CDR2 is SVGAGI. The CDR3 is made up of 14 amino acids. Trimming removed 6 bases from V and 3 bases from J, with 14 bases in between. The DNA of the CDR3 is TGTGCCAGCAGGCCCCTACAGAGGGACACTGAAGCTTTCTTT. Its translation: CASRPLQRDTEAFF.